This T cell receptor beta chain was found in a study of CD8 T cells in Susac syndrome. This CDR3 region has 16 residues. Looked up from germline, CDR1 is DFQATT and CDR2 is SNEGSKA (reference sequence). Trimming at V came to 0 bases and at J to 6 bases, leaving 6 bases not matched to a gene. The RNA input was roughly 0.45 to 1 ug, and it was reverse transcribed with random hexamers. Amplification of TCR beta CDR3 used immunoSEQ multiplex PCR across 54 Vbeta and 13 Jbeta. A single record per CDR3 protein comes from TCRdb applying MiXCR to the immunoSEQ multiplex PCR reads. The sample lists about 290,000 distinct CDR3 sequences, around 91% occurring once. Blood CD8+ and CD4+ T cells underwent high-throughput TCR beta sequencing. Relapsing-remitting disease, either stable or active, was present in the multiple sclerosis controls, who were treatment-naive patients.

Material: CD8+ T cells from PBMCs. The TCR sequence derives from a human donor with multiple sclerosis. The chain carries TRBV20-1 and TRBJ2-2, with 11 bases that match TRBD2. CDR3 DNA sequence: TGCAGTGCTAGAGATTTACTAGCGGGAGTGGCCGGGGAGCTGTTTTTT. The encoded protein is CSARDLLAGVAGELFF.